Shown below are 29 T cell receptor beta chains from a single sample sequenced in a study of PD-1 blockade in classical Hodgkin lymphoma. This table comes from immunoSEQ multiplex PCR, and its TCRdb copy is limited to in-frame clones, with some not included. The sample includes around 65,000 clones, about 90% seen only once; the top ten take about 8.1%. Time point defined: cycle 4 day 1 (C4D1), after more than five weeks of nivolumab. All the patients suffered relapse after autologous stem cell transplantation, and brentuximab vedotin exposure differed. The sample was peripheral blood mononuclear cells (PBMCs), taken before the fourth cycle of nivolumab. The source of these receptors is a human donor with classical Hodgkin lymphoma.

This chain connects TRBV10-3 to TRBJ1-2, with D tentatively TRBD1 (5 bases). Germline-derived CDR1 and CDR2 are ENHRY and SYGVKD. The ends were cut back, 3 bases at V and 2 bases at J, with 13 bases in the middle. There are 15 residues in the CDR3. CDR3 sequence reads: CAISEPGGRNYGYTF. CDR3 bases: TGTGCCATCAGTGAACCCGGGGGGAGGAACTATGGCTACACCTTC.

The table lists this clone with a count of one. The chain combines TRBV5-1 with TRBJ2-3; 9 bases are a match to TRBD2. The CDR3 has 15 amino acids. Germline V gives CDR1 SGHRS, CDR2 YFSETQ. The V segment lost 4 bases and the J segment 6 bases; nucleotides outside the gene matches: 9. CDR3 DNA sequence: TGCGCCAGCAGCCTGGGGGTAGCGGGGGTTGATACGCAGTATTTT. Its translation is CASSLGVAGVDTQYF.

This chain connects TRBV18 to TRBJ1-1, with 8 positions matching TRBD1. The CDR3 is 16 amino acids. V trimming: 5 bases; J trimming: 4 bases; junction bases outside the gene matches: 12. CDR1 KGHSH and CDR2 LQKENI come from the germline V gene. Here the CDR3 DNA reads TGTGCCAGCTCAGCGCAAGACAGGGGTTTGGGCACTGAAGCTTTCTTT. Translated: CASSAQDRGLGTEAFF.

J is TRBJ2-7 and V is TRBV4-1; D perhaps matches TRBD2 (5 bases). V shed 2 bases and J shed 0 bases, with 8 bases lying between them. Germline loops: CDR1 MGHRA, CDR2 YSYEKL. The CDR3 totals 14 residues. CDR3 sequence (DNA): TGCGCCAGCAGCCAACTCGGGGACTCCTACGAGCAGTACTTC. Amino acids: CASSQLGDSYEQYF.

The rearrangement joins TRBV7-9 to TRBJ1-2; D is undetermined. This CDR3 is built from 13 residues. The germline V gene has CDR1 SEHNR and CDR2 FQNEAQ (reference sequence). Trimming stripped 1 base from V and 4 bases from J, with 7 bases between. The CDR3 region has the DNA TGTGCCAGCAGCTTAGGCGGCACCTATGGCTACACCTTC. It codes for CASSLGGTYGYTF.

This clone came up once. This rearrangement joins TRBV14 to TRBJ1-1; unclear D gene. The CDR3 contains 13 residues. Per the germline V gene, CDR1 is SGHDN and CDR2 is FVKESK. V gave up 0 bases and J gave up 4 bases, with 6 bases separating them. The CDR3 nucleotides read TGTGCCAGCAGCCAAGAACGTGTCACTGAAGCTTTCTTT. It is translated as CASSQERVTEAFF.

This chain uses TRBV15 with TRBJ2-2; the match to TRBD1 covers 10 bases. The CDR3 sequence is 16 residues long. Per germline, CDR1 LNHNV and CDR2 YYDKDF (reference sequence). V was clipped by 3 bases and J by 3 bases; unmatched bases: 4. CDR3 residues: CATSRDRGTDTGELFF. DNA of the CDR3: TGTGCCACCAGCAGGGACAGGGGGACGGACACCGGGGAGCTGTTTTTT.

The chain employs TRBV30 and TRBJ1-4; D is unresolved. Looked up from germline, CDR1 is GTSNPN and CDR2 is SVGIG (reference sequence). Trimming took 3 bases from V and 8 from J, leaving 7 bases between them. The CDR3 has 11 amino acids. CDR3 DNA sequence: TGTGCCTGGAGCCAGGTGGAAAAACTGTTTTTT. Translation: CAWSQVEKLFF. The whole variable domain, remainder taken from reference TRBV30 and TRBJ1-4, is SQTIHQWPATLVQPVGSPLSLECTVEGTSNPNLYWYRQAAGRGLQLLFYSVGIGQISSEVPQNLSASRPQDRQFILSSKKLLLSDSGFYLCAWSQVEKLFFGSGTQLSVL.

The chain uses TRBV2 and TRBJ1-1; no definite D call. With 8 bases removed from V and 2 bases from J, the gap between germline ends came to 18 bases. The CDR3 extends over 15 amino acids. The germline gives CDR1 SNHLY, CDR2 FYNNEI. CDR3 amino acids: CASLVRGSGNTEAFF. The CDR3 nucleotides read TGTGCCAGCCTCGTACGAGGTTCCGGTAACACTGAAGCTTTCTTT. The full variable domain, its missing parts supplied by reference TRBV2 and TRBJ1-1, is EPEVTQTPSHQVTQMGQEVILRCVPISNHLYFYWYRQILGQKVEFLVSFYNNEISEKSEIFDDQFSVERPDGSNFTLKIRSTKLEDSAMYFCASLVRGSGNTEAFFGQGTRLTVV.

V is TRBV27 and J is TRBJ1-5; D remains ambiguous. The ends were cut back, 4 bases at V and 0 bases at J, with 7 bases in the middle. The CDR3 is 14 residues long. CDR1 and CDR2 (germline): MNHEY, SMNVEV (reference sequence). As DNA, the CDR3 is TGTGCCAGCAGTTGGTCCTATAGCAATCAGCCCCAGCATTTT. Protein: CASSWSYSNQPQHF.

The chain employs TRBV6-6 and TRBJ2-4, with D tentatively TRBD1 (5 bases). CDR1 is MNHNY, CDR2 SVGAGI, per germline (reference sequence). CDR3 length equals 13 residues. V dropped 5 bases and J dropped 7 bases, with 12 bases sitting between them. This CDR3 is CASSNRTPNIQYF. The CDR3 nucleotides read TGTGCCAGCAGTAACAGGACACCCAACATTCAGTACTTC.

The chain carries TRBV14 and TRBJ1-2; 8 positions agree with TRBD1. In germline, CDR1 is SGHDN, CDR2 FVKESK. This CDR3 has 20 residues. The V segment lost 4 bases and the J segment 0 bases; nucleotides outside the gene matches: 19. CDR3: CASSPKGSWTGRGANYGYTF. The CDR3, as DNA: TGTGCCAGCAGCCCGAAAGGGAGTTGGACAGGGCGGGGAGCTAACTATGGCTACACCTTC.

The chain carries TRBV11-2 and TRBJ1-1, with a weak D call TRBD1 (5 bases). This CDR3 is built from 13 residues. The V gene's germline CDR1 is SGHAT and CDR2 FQNNGV. V lost 11 bases to trimming and J lost 0 bases, with 13 bases between them. The CDR3 DNA sequence: TGTGCCTGCCGCAGGGTGATGAACACTGAAGCTTTCTTT. Protein sequence: CACRRVMNTEAFF.

This chain joins TRBV7-9 and TRBJ1-6, with 8 bases fitting TRBD1. Germline values: CDR1 SEHNR, CDR2 FQNEAQ (reference sequence). The CDR3 runs 16 residues. V shed 5 bases, J shed 10 bases, and the junction held 13 bases outside the gene matches. As DNA, the CDR3 is TGTGCCAGCAGCCACTCATCCGGGACAGGCGGATCACCCCTCCACTTT. As protein: CASSHSSGTGGSPLHF.

This CDR3 reads CATCEGRGNTEAFF. Written as DNA, the CDR3 is TGTGCCACCTGCGAGGGGCGGGGAAACACTGAAGCTTTCTTT. The chain joins TRBV10-3 to TRBJ1-1, with D possibly matching TRBD1 (5 bases). The CDR3 runs 14 residues. The V gene's germline CDR1 is ENHRY and CDR2 SYGVKD. Trimming pared 10 bases from V and 2 bases from J, leaving 17 bases between.

This CDR3 is CASVQGPLGQPQHF. As DNA, the CDR3 is TGTGCCAGCGTTCAGGGCCCTTTGGGTCAGCCCCAGCATTTT. The chain carries TRBV6-6 and TRBJ1-5, with D perhaps TRBD1 (5 bases). Looked up from germline, CDR1 is MNHNY and CDR2 is SVGAGI (reference sequence). The V end was cut by 8 bases, the J end by 6 bases, with 17 bases between. The CDR3 extends over 14 amino acids.

This chain joins TRBV29-1 and TRBJ2-7, with D tentatively TRBD1 (6 bases). The CDR3 is 13 amino acids. Germline CDR1 is SQVTM and CDR2 is ANQGSEA. V was trimmed by 3 bases and J by 0 bases, leaving 9 bases between them. The CDR3 nucleotides read TGCAGCGTTGAGTCAGGGGACTCCTACGAGCAGTACTTC. Its protein product is CSVESGDSYEQYF.

The chain employs TRBV6-1 and TRBJ2-7; D possibly uses TRBD1 or TRBD2 (6 bases each). The V gene's germline CDR1 is MNHNS and CDR2 SASEGT. V was trimmed by 10 bases and J by 3 bases, leaving 16 bases between them. This CDR3 region has 13 residues. The CDR3 DNA reads TGTGCCAAACGGAAGGGGGGTATCTACGAGCAGTACTTC. Translation: CAKRKGGIYEQYF.

This rearrangement joins TRBV6-5 to TRBJ2-5; D unclear. CDR1 and CDR2 from the germline V gene are MNHEY and SVGAGI. The CDR3 sequence is 14 residues long. V lost 4 bases and J 2 bases, leaving 11 bases between the germline ends. CDR3 loop: CASSLTLEQETQYF. The CDR3 DNA is TGTGCCAGCAGTTTAACCTTGGAGCAAGAGACCCAGTACTTC.

The chain uses TRBV6-6 and TRBJ2-3; 13 bases are a match to TRBD2. CDR1 is MNHNY, CDR2 SVGAGI, per germline (reference sequence). The trim removed 4 bases at V and 2 bases at J, leaving 3 bases unmatched. The CDR3 contains 16 residues. The CDR3 bases are TGTGCCAGCAGTTCGACTAGCGGGGGGCACACAGATACGCAGTATTTT. Translating gives CASSSTSGGHTDTQYF.

Only one count was recorded for this clone. This rearrangement joins TRBV11-3 to TRBJ2-2; D call uncertain. The CDR3 has 14 amino acids. Germline assignment: CDR1 SGHNT and CDR2 YENEEA. V lost 3 bases and J lost 2, with 7 bases in between. Written as DNA, the CDR3 is TGTGCCAGCAGCTTTGATTCTAACACCGGGGAGCTGTTTTTT. This translates into CASSFDSNTGELFF.

This chain connects TRBV19 to TRBJ1-1; 7 bases are a match to TRBD1. The CDR3 consists of 12 residues. Germline trimming cut 9 bases from V and 11 bases from J; bases unmatched to any gene: 12. Germline V lookup: CDR1 LNHDA, CDR2 SQIVND (reference sequence). The CDR3 nucleotides read TGTGCCAGCAGAGACAGGGCTGGATTGGCTTTCTTT. Translation gives CASRDRAGLAFF.

The genes are TRBV5-1 and TRBJ2-3, with D unresolved. The CDR3 loop spans 13 amino acids. Germline V gene sequence: CDR1 SGHRS, CDR2 YFSETQ. The V and J ends lost 0 bases and 6 bases respectively, with 8 bases between them. The CDR3 here is CASSLEGWDTQYF. As DNA, the CDR3 is TGCGCCAGCAGCTTGGAGGGCTGGGATACGCAGTATTTT.

This clone was recorded once. The chain couples TRBV5-1 to TRBJ2-2; 7 positions agree with TRBD1. V lost 2 bases and J lost 7; bases outside the gene matches: 2. Germline CDR1 reads SGHRS; CDR2 reads YFSETQ. This CDR3 spans 13 amino acids. The CDR3 protein is CASSLQGNGELFF. The CDR3 nucleotides read TGCGCCAGCAGCTTACAGGGGAACGGGGAGCTGTTTTTT.

In nucleotides, the CDR3 is TGCGCCAGCAGCCCTAGGGGGATAGCGGGGGCCAACAATGAGCAGTTCTTC. Translating gives CASSPRGIAGANNEQFF. The V and J genes are TRBV4-1 and TRBJ2-1; 9 nucleotides align to TRBD2. The CDR3 runs to 17 residues. Unmatched junction bases numbered 12, after V lost 4 bases and J lost 5 bases. Germline assignment: CDR1 MGHRA and CDR2 YSYEKL.

In its sample, this clone was seen once. V and J are TRBV7-8 and TRBJ1-2, with TRBD1 matching over 10 bases. Germline V lookup: CDR1 SGHVS, CDR2 FQNEAQ. J gave up 4 bases and V 1 base, and 9 bases lay outside the gene matches. The CDR3 spans 17 residues. The chain's CDR3 is CASSLDRQGALVYGYTF. DNA for the CDR3: TGTGCCAGCAGCTTAGACAGACAGGGGGCGTTGGTCTATGGCTACACCTTC.

The chain couples TRBV10-1 to TRBJ2-7; maybe TRBD2 (5 bases). V lost 8 bases and J lost 6, with 26 bases in between. Germline loops: CDR1 WNHNN, CDR2 SYGVQD (reference sequence). The CDR3 contains 16 residues. The DNA for the CDR3 is TGCGCCAGCGATGCCCGCGAGGCGGACTTAATCGGCGAGCAGTACTTC. Translating it yields CASDAREADLIGEQYF.

This clone was found once. The chain recombines TRBV5-6 with TRBJ1-2; D may be TRBD1 (6 bases). The CDR3 runs to 13 residues. The V gene lost 3 bases and the J gene lost 4 bases, with 10 bases spanning the gap. Germline V CDR1 and CDR2: SGHDT, YYEEEE. The CDR3 sequence: CASSSGHSYGYTF. CDR3 in DNA: TGTGCCAGCAGCTCGGGACACTCCTATGGCTACACCTTC.

V usage is TRBV5-1 and J usage is TRBJ2-6, with no clear D. Germline CDR1 is SGHRS and CDR2 is YFSETQ. This CDR3 spans 16 amino acids. V dropped 0 bases and J dropped 0 bases, with 7 bases sitting between them. The CDR3 loop is CASSLEYGSGANVLTF. In nucleotides, the CDR3 is TGCGCCAGCAGCTTGGAGTATGGCTCTGGGGCCAACGTCCTGACTTTC. Supplemented by reference TRBV5-1 and TRBJ2-6, the full variable domain reads KAGVTQTPRYLIKTRGQQVTLSCSPISGHRSVSWYQQTPGQGLQFLFEYFSETQRNKGNFPGRFSGRQFSNSRSEMNVSTLELGDSALYLCASSLEYGSGANVLTFGAGSRLTVL.